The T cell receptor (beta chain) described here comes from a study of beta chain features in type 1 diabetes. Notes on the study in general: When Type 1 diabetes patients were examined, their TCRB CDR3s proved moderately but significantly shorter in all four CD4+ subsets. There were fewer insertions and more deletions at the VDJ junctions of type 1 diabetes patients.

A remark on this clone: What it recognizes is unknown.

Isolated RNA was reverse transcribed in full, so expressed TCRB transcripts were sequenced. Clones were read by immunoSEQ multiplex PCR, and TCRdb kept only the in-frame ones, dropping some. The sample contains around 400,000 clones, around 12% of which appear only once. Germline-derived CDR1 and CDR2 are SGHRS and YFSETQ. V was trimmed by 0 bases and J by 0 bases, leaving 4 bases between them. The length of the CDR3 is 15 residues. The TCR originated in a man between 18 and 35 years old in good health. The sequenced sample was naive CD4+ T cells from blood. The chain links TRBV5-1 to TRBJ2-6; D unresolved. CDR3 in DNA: TGCGCCAGCAGCTTGGGGCACTCTGGGGCCAACGTCCTGACTTTC. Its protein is CASSLGHSGANVLTF.